Each of the 27 T cell receptor beta chains below was sequenced from the same sample in a study of cytomegalovirus exposure and HLA in healthy donors (dated by TCRdb to about 2017). The library was produced with the immunoSEQ multiplex PCR assay. For the multiplex PCR, a mixture combining 60 forward primers for TCR Vbeta segments and 13 reverse primers for TCR Jbeta segments was used. The immuneACCESS repertoire file appears here via TCRdb, limited to in-frame rearrangements. These files lack a portion of the clones; in checked studies, under half of the deficit traces to unresolved V genes, and the cause of the others is not known. Across this sample there are 90,000 to 120,000 clones, with about 74% seen only once. Clones ranked in the top ten supply approximately 15% of the sample. Input material: PBMCs. The source is a woman between 35 and 50 years old in good health and CMV-seropositive.

This clone was detected only a few times. V gene TRBV25-1 combines with J gene TRBJ2-7, with 9 bases that match TRBD1. Germline CDR1 reads MGHDK; CDR2 reads SYGVNS. The CDR3 is 15 amino acids. The V gene end was trimmed by 3 bases and the J gene end by 1 base; junction bases not matched to a gene: 4. In nucleotides, the CDR3 is TGTGCCAGCAGTGATCCAGGGACAGGGTCCTACGAGCAGTACTTC. This translates into CASSDPGTGSYEQYF.

The chain recombines TRBV27 with TRBJ2-4; D possibly corresponds to TRBD1 (6 bases). The V end lost 5 bases, the J end lost 7 bases, and 27 bases lay between the germline ends. CDR3 length: 18 amino acids. From germline, CDR1 is MNHEY and CDR2 SMNVEV (reference sequence). This chain's CDR3 is CASSHSTLVGARSNIQYF. CDR3 nucleotide sequence: TGTGCCAGCAGTCATTCCACACTGGTGGGGGCGCGAAGTAACATTCAGTACTTC.

This CDR3 reads CASSVAGGTSGNTIYF. DNA of the CDR3: TGCGCCAGCAGCGTGGCGGGGGGAACGTCTGGAAACACCATATATTTT. The chain carries TRBV5-1 and TRBJ1-3; D is possibly TRBD1 (5 bases). Germline V CDR1 and CDR2: SGHRS, YFSETQ. CDR3 size: 16 residues. Trimming pared 4 bases from V and 1 base from J, leaving 15 bases between.

This rearrangement joins TRBV11-2 to TRBJ2-3; 11 bases agree with TRBD2. CDR3 length: 18 amino acids. Trimming removed 1 base from V and 1 base from J; junction bases left unmatched: 7. In germline, CDR1 is SGHAT, CDR2 FQNNGV. DNA of the CDR3: TGTGCCAGCAGCTTAGTTAGCGGGGGGGCCACAGGCACAGATACGCAGTATTTT. Translation: CASSLVSGGATGTDTQYF.

V gene TRBV7-3 combines with J gene TRBJ1-1; 7 positions agree with TRBD1. There are 13 residues in the CDR3. V trimming: 8 bases; J trimming: 4 bases; junction bases outside the gene matches: 7. The germline gives CDR1 SGHTA, CDR2 FQGTGA. The CDR3 sequence is CASGTGVGTEAFF. The CDR3 region has the DNA TGTGCCAGCGGAACAGGGGTAGGCACTGAAGCTTTCTTT.

The chain recombines TRBV6-1 with TRBJ1-5; D possibly corresponds to TRBD1 (6 bases). The germline V and J ends were trimmed by 2 bases and 6 bases, with 17 bases remaining between them. The CDR3 totals 16 residues. From germline, CDR1 is MNHNS and CDR2 SASEGT. CDR3 bases: TGTGCCAGCAGTGAAATCGGCAGGGGATTGTCTCAGCCCCAGCATTTT. Translated, it gives CASSEIGRGLSQPQHF.

The CDR3: CASSLGVDRVTGELFF. The DNA for the CDR3 is TGCGCCAGCAGCTTAGGAGTGGACAGGGTCACCGGGGAGCTGTTTTTT. The V and J genes are TRBV5-1 and TRBJ2-2; 8 nucleotides match TRBD1. The CDR3 extends over 16 amino acids. The germline CDR1 and CDR2 sequences are SGHRS and YFSETQ. Trimming removed 2 bases from V and 4 bases from J; junction bases left unmatched: 7.

This chain connects TRBV10-3 to TRBJ1-2; D is uncertain. V lost 2 bases, J lost 4 bases, and 14 bases lay in between. CDR3 length: 15 residues. Germline CDR1 and CDR2: ENHRY and SYGVKD. CDR3 sequence reads: CAISEPRAQLYGYTF. The CDR3 DNA reads as TGTGCCATCAGTGAGCCGAGGGCGCAGCTCTATGGCTACACCTTC.

The chain employs TRBV5-4 and TRBJ1-6, with 8 bases identical to TRBD1. CDR1 and CDR2 (germline): SGHNT, YYREEE (reference sequence). Germline trimming cut 4 bases from V and 3 bases from J; bases unmatched to any gene: 6. The CDR3 length is 16 residues. The CDR3 reads CASSAGQVGYNSPLHF. The CDR3 nucleotides read TGTGCCAGCAGCGCGGGACAGGTGGGCTATAATTCACCCCTCCACTTT.

The chain has TRBV5-4 and TRBJ2-3; 14 bases match TRBD2. The CDR3 consists of 19 residues. Germline values: CDR1 SGHNT, CDR2 YYREEE (reference sequence). With 1 base clipped from V and 6 bases from J, the junction kept 13 bases outside the gene matches. Here the CDR3 DNA reads TGTGCCAGCAGCTTGCCGGGACTAGCGGGGGCGCCAGATGGGGATACGCAGTATTTT. It yields the protein CASSLPGLAGAPDGDTQYF.

The CDR3 loop is CASRSLAGAGETQYF. CDR3 sequence (DNA): TGTGCCAGCAGATCACTAGCGGGGGCTGGGGAGACCCAGTACTTC. This chain uses TRBV7-2 with TRBJ2-5, with 11 bases lining up with TRBD2. V trimming: 6 bases; J trimming: 5 bases; junction bases outside the gene matches: 8. The CDR3 contains 15 residues. Per the germline V gene, CDR1 is SGHTA and CDR2 is FQGNSA.

This clone was detected a few times. This chain joins TRBV14 and TRBJ1-4; 7 bases are a match to TRBD1. Germline trimming cut 4 bases from V and 5 bases from J; bases unmatched to any gene: 4. The CDR3 runs to 14 residues. Germline CDR1 is SGHDN and CDR2 is FVKESK. The CDR3 coding sequence is TGTGCCAGCAGCCGGACAGGCCGAAATGAAAAACTGTTTTTT. Translating it yields CASSRTGRNEKLFF.

This chain connects TRBV7-2 to TRBJ1-1; D uncertain. In germline, CDR1 is SGHTA, CDR2 FQGNSA. The CDR3 extends over 14 amino acids. V was trimmed by 5 bases and J by 4 bases, leaving 14 bases between them. The CDR3 loop reads CASSLGLRSTEAFF. As DNA, the CDR3 is TGTGCCAGCAGCCTCGGGTTAAGGAGCACTGAAGCTTTCTTT.

This chain connects TRBV5-1 to TRBJ1-3; D call uncertain. Trimming removed 0 bases at V and 4 bases at J, with 11 bases between. The CDR3 runs to 15 residues. Germline CDR1 is SGHRS and CDR2 is YFSETQ. For the CDR3, the DNA is TGCGCCAGCAGCTTGGGCCGTGGGCCGGGAAACACCATATATTTT. Encoded protein: CASSLGRGPGNTIYF.

The chain is built from TRBV5-1 and TRBJ1-2; D is possibly TRBD1 (6 bases). This CDR3 contains 16 residues. Germline V gene sequence: CDR1 SGHRS, CDR2 YFSETQ. The V end lost 2 bases, the J end lost 8 bases, and 22 bases lay between the germline ends. CDR3 residues: CASSLLRGQSLYGYTF. CDR3 nucleotides: TGCGCCAGCAGCTTACTAAGAGGACAGAGCCTCTACGGCTACACCTTC.

The chain recombines TRBV2 with TRBJ2-3, with D possibly TRBD1 on 5 matching bases. Trimming removed 2 bases at V and 4 bases at J, with 13 bases between. Per germline, CDR1 SNHLY and CDR2 FYNNEI. The CDR3 loop spans 15 amino acids. CDR3: CASSESLGAADTQYF. CDR3 coding DNA: TGTGCCAGCAGTGAATCATTAGGGGCGGCAGATACGCAGTATTTT.

The chain recombines TRBV5-1 with TRBJ2-2, with a weak D call TRBD1 (6 bases). V lost 5 bases and J lost 1, with 9 bases in between. This CDR3 has 14 residues. The germline CDR1 and CDR2 sequences are SGHRS and YFSETQ. Here the CDR3 DNA reads TGCGCCAGCAGACAGACAGGGAACACCGGGGAGCTGTTTTTT. It codes for CASRQTGNTGELFF.

This clone was observed a few times. The CDR3 DNA is TGTGCCAGCAGCCCAGGATACTACGAGCAGTACTTC. This sequence encodes CASSPGYYEQYF. This chain joins TRBV6-6 and TRBJ2-7; D not certain. Looked up from germline, CDR1 is MNHNY and CDR2 is SVGAGI (reference sequence). This CDR3 is 12 amino acids long. Trimming shortened V by 6 bases and J by 3 bases, and 9 bases separated the two germline ends.

The V gene is TRBV19, the J gene TRBJ1-1; D remains ambiguous. Germline-derived CDR1 and CDR2 are LNHDA and SQIVND (reference sequence). With 3 bases removed from V and 0 bases from J, the gap between germline ends came to 11 bases. The CDR3 loop spans 15 amino acids. Here the CDR3 reads CASSIPQVMNTEAFF. The CDR3 coding sequence is TGTGCCAGTAGTATCCCTCAGGTGATGAACACTGAAGCTTTCTTT.

On this clone itself: Lacking the conserved final phenylalanine or tryptophan, this CDR3 likely reflects a read error. The DNA is left out, because the CDR3 cannot be placed on it with certainty; the CDR3 is given as TCRdb lists it. The V call is TRBV7-9, the J call TRBJ2-4; TRBD2, the D gene given by the table, was not confirmed from the DNA. Ends included, the CDR3 has 11 residues. Germline loops: CDR1 SEHNR, CDR2 FQNEAQ (reference sequence). CDR3 in amino acids: CASSLGTSGSA.

The chain has TRBV18 and TRBJ2-1, with 10 nucleotides matching TRBD2. CDR3 length equals 18 residues. V was clipped by 3 bases and J by 0 bases; unmatched bases: 8. Germline CDR1 and CDR2: KGHSH and LQKENI. In nucleotides, the CDR3 is TGTGCCAGCTCACCGTTAGCGGGGGGCGACAGCTCCTACAATGAGCAGTTCTTC. This translates into CASSPLAGGDSSYNEQFF.

This clone turned up a few times. The rearrangement links TRBV4-1 to TRBJ2-3, with D possibly TRBD2 on 5 matching bases. Germline V lookup: CDR1 MGHRA, CDR2 YSYEKL. CDR3 length: 16 residues. V lost 0 bases, J lost 8 bases, and 18 bases lay in between. The DNA of the CDR3 is TGCGCCAGCAGCCAAGAACGAAGGACTCCGCCCGGTACGCAGTATTTT. This codes for CASSQERRTPPGTQYF.

V is TRBV4-2 and J is TRBJ2-7, with 11 nucleotides matching TRBD2. The junction had 2 bases not matched to a gene; V was cut back by 1 base and J by 0 bases. This CDR3 has 16 amino acids. The germline CDR1 and CDR2 sequences are LGHNA and YNFKEQ. CDR3 region: CASSQVGTSGSYEQYF. In DNA form, the CDR3 reads TGTGCCAGCAGCCAAGTGGGGACTAGCGGCTCCTACGAGCAGTACTTC.

This clone was counted between two and nine times. The rearrangement links TRBV5-1 to TRBJ1-6, with TRBD1 matching over 7 bases. With V trimmed by 0 bases and J by 9 bases, 9 bases remained unmatched. The CDR3 is 16 amino acids. Per the germline V gene, CDR1 is SGHRS and CDR2 is YFSETQ. The chain's CDR3 is CASSLASTGVGSPLHF. Here the CDR3 DNA reads TGCGCCAGCAGCTTGGCCTCAACAGGGGTTGGTTCACCCCTCCACTTT.

The genes are TRBV5-1 and TRBJ1-1; tentative D call: TRBD1 (5 bases). The CDR3 has 14 residues. The germline V gene encodes CDR1 SGHRS and CDR2 YFSETQ. V lost 0 bases, J lost 8 bases, and 14 bases lay in between. CDR3 nucleotide sequence: TGCGCCAGCAGCTTGGGTGGGGGAGGCCCCGAAGCTTTCTTT. Translation: CASSLGGGGPEAFF.

V gene TRBV5-5 combines with J gene TRBJ2-3; TRBD1 aligns across 8 bases. J lost 8 bases, V lost 1 base, and 9 bases had no gene match. Germline loops: CDR1 SGHKS, CDR2 YYEKEE (reference sequence). CDR3 length: 15 residues. The CDR3 reads CASSLQGTGYSTQYF. The CDR3 DNA follows: TGTGCCAGCAGCTTGCAAGGGACAGGCTATTCTACGCAGTATTTT.

Only a few counts were recorded for this clone. Other DNA sequences in the same sample also yield this CDR3. The V gene is TRBV5-1, the J gene TRBJ2-5; 7 positions agree with TRBD1. The V gene end was trimmed by 0 bases and the J gene end by 2 bases; junction bases not matched to a gene: 1. CDR3 length: 14 residues. CDR1 is SGHRS, CDR2 YFSETQ, per germline. The CDR3 region has the DNA TGCGCCAGCAGCTTGGGGGACAGACAAGAGACCCAGTACTTC. Residues: CASSLGDRQETQYF.